This TCR beta chain was sequenced during a study of blood T cell repertoires in COVID-19. Turning to the study itself: Some COVID-19 samples were acute and others convalescent; all came from the United States, Italy and Spain. Sample material is recorded as cDNA or gDNA derived from T cells, B-cell-depleted T cells, or PBMCs.

In the original workflow: Amplified reference gene primers provided the basis for estimating nucleated cell counts. Data came from immunoSEQ multiplex PCR; TCRdb stores just in-frame clones and leaves some out. That table furnishes V, J and clone size, whereas the DNA furnished D and trimming. This sample has roughly 290,000 clones; approximately 91% occur once, and the top ten carry roughly an eighth. This CDR3 contains 17 residues. The V end lost 4 bases, the J end lost 0 bases, and 20 bases lay between the germline ends. Germline V gene sequence: CDR1 SGHNT, CDR2 YYREEE (reference sequence). The sequencing input was peripheral blood. The genes are TRBV5-4 and TRBJ2-7; possibly TRBD2 for D (7 bases). This clonotype was sampled from a woman aged 60-70 years with acute or convalescent COVID-19. CDR3: CASSRGGVAESSYEQYF. The DNA for the CDR3 is TGTGCCAGCAGCAGGGGGGGGGTGGCAGAGAGCTCCTACGAGCAGTACTTC.